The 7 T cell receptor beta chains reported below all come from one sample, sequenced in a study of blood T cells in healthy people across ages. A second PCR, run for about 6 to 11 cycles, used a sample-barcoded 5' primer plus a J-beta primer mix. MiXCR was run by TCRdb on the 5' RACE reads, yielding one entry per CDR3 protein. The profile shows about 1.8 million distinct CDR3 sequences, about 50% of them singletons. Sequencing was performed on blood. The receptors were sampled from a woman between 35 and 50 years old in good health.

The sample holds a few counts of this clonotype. This chain's CDR3 is CASSYTRTRREQYF. CDR3 DNA: TGTGCCAGCAGTTATACGAGGACTAGGCGAGAGCAGTACTTC. The rearrangement uses TRBV6-5 and TRBJ2-7; TRBD2 aligns across 7 bases. The CDR3 consists of 14 residues. Germline CDR1 MNHEY, CDR2 SVGAGI. After removal of 3 bases from V and 7 bases from J, the junction contained 9 bases not matched to a gene.

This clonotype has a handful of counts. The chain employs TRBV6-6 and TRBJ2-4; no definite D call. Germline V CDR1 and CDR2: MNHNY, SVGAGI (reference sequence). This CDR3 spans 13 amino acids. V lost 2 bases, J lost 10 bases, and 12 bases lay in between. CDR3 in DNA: TGTGCCAGCAGTTACGGGCCACCCGGTATTCAGTACTTC. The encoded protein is CASSYGPPGIQYF.

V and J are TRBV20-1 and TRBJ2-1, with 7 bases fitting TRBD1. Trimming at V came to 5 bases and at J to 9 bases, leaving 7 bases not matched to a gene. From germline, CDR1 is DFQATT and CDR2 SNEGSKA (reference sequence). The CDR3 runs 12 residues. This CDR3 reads CSAVNRGPEQFF. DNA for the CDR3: TGCAGTGCTGTAAACAGGGGTCCTGAGCAGTTCTTC.

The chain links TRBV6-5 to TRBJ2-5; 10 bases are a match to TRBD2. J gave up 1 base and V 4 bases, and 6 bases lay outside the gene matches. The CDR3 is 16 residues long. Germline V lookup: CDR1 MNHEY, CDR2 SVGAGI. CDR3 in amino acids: CASSSGLARGQETQYF. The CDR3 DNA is TGTGCCAGCAGTTCGGGACTAGCGAGGGGCCAAGAGACCCAGTACTTC.

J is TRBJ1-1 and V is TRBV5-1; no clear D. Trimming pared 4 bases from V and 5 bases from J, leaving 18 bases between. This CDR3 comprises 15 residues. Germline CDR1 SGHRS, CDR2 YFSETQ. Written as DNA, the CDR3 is TGCGCCAGCAGCATGGACTCTACATTGGGGACTGAAGCTTTCTTT. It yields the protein CASSMDSTLGTEAFF.

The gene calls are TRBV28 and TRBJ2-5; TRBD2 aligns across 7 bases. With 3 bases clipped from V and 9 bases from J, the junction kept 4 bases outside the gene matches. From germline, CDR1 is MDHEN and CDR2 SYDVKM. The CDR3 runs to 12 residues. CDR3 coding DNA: TGTGCCAGCAGTTTTATTCGGGAGGCCCAGTACTTC. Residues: CASSFIREAQYF. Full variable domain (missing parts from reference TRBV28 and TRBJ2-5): DVKVTQSSRYLVKRTGEKVFLECVQDMDHENMFWYRQDPGLGLRLIYFSYDVKMKEKGDIPEGYSVSREKKERFSLILESASTNQTSMYLCASSFIREAQYFGPGTRLLVL.

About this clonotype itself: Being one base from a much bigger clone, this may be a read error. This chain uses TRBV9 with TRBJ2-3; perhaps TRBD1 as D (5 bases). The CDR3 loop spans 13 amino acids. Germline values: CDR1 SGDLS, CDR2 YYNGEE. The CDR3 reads CASSVEGTGTQYF. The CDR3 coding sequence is TGTGCCAGCAGCGTAGAGGGCACAGGTACGCAGTATTTT.